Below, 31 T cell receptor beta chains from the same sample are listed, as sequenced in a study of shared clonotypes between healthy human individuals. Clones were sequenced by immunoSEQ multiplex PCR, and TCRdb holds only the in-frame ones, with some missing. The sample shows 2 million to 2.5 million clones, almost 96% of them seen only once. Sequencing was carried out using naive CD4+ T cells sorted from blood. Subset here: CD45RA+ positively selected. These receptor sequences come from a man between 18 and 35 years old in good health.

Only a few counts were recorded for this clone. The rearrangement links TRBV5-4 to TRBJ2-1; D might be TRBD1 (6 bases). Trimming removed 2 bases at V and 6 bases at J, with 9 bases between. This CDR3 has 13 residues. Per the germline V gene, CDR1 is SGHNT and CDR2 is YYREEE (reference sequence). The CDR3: CASSFGQTNEQFF. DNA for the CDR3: TGTGCCAGCAGCTTCGGACAGACCAATGAGCAGTTCTTC.

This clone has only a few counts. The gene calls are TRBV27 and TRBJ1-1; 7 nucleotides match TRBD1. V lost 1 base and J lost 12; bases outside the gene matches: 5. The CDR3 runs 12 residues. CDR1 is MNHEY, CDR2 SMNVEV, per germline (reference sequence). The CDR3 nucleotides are TGTGCCAGCAGTTTATACAGGGGAGTAACTTTCTTT. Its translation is CASSLYRGVTFF.

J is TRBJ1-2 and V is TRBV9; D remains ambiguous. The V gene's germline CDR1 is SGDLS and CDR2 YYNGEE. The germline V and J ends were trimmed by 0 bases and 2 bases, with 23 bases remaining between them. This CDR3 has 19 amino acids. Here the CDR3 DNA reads TGTGCCAGCAGCGTAGGATTGTACTCCGGCGGACTAGTCAACTATGGCTACACCTTC. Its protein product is CASSVGLYSGGLVNYGYTF.

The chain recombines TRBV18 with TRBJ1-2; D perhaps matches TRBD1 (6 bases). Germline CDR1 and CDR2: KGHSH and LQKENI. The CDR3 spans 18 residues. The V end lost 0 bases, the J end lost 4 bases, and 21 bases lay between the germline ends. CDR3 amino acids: CASSPPINHTGAGYGYTF. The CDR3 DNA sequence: TGTGCCAGCTCACCACCTATAAATCACACGGGGGCTGGCTATGGCTACACCTTC.

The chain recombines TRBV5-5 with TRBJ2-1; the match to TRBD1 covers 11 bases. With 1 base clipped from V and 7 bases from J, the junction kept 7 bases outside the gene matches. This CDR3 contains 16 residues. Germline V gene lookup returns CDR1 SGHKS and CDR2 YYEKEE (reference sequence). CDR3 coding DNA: TGTGCCAGCAGCTTGTTTAAAGGGACAGGGGGGAATGAGCAGTTCTTC. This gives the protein CASSLFKGTGGNEQFF.

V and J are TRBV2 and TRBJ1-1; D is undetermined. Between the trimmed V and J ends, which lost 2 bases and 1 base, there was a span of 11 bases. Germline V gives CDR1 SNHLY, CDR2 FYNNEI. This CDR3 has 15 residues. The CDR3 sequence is CASSEIIGGNTEAFF. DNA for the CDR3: TGTGCCAGCAGTGAAATTATAGGAGGGAACACTGAAGCTTTCTTT.

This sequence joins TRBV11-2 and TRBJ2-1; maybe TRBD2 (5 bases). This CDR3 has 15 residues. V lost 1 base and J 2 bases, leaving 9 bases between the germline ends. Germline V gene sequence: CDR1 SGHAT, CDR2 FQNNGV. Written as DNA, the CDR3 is TGTGCCAGCAGCTTAGCGGGAAGTCCCTACAATGAGCAGTTCTTC. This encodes CASSLAGSPYNEQFF.

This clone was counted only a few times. CDR3: CASSSAGRESPLHF. The DNA for the CDR3 is TGTGCCAGCAGTTCCGCGGGGAGGGAATCACCCCTCCACTTT. This chain uses TRBV6-5 with TRBJ1-6; D uncertain. Germline CDR1 MNHEY, CDR2 SVGAGI. There are 14 residues in the CDR3. Trimming cost V 4 bases and J 10 bases, with 14 bases left between them.

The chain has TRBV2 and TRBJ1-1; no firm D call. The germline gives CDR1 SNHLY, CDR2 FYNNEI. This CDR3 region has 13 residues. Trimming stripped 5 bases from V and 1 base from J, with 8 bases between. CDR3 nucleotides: TGTGCCAGCAGTCAAGTGAGGAACACTGAAGCTTTCTTT. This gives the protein CASSQVRNTEAFF.

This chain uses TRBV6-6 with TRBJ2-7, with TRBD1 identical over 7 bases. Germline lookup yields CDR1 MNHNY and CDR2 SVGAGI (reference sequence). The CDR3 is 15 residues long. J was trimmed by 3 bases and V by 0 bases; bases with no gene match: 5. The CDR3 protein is CASSYSGQGVYEQYF. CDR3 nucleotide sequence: TGTGCCAGCAGTTACTCGGGGCAGGGGGTCTACGAGCAGTACTTC.

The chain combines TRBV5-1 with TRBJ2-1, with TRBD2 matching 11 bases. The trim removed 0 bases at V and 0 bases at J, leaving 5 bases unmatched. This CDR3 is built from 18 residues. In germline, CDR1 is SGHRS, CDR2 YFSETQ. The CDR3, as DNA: TGCGCCAGCAGCTTGGTGCCTAGCGGGGGGATCTCCTACAATGAGCAGTTCTTC. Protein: CASSLVPSGGISYNEQFF.

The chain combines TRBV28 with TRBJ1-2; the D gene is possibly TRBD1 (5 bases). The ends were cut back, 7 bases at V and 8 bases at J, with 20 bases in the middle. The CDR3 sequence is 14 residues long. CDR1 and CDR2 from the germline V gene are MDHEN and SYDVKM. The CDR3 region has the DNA TGTGCCAGCAACGGGCCGTACGCTAAGGGGGGCTACACCTTC. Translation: CASNGPYAKGGYTF.

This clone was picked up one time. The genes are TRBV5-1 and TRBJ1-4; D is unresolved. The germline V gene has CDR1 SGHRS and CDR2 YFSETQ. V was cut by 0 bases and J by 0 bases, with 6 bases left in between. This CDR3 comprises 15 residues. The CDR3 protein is CASSLGYATNEKLFF. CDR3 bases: TGCGCCAGCAGCTTGGGGTATGCAACTAATGAAAAACTGTTTTTT.

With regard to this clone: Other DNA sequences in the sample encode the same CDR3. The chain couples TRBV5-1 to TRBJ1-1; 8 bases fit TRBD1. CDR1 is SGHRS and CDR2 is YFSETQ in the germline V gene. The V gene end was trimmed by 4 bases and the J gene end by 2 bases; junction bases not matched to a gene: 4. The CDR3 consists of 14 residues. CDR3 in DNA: TGCGCCAGCAGCGGACAGGGTGGAAACACTGAAGCTTTCTTT. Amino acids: CASSGQGGNTEAFF.

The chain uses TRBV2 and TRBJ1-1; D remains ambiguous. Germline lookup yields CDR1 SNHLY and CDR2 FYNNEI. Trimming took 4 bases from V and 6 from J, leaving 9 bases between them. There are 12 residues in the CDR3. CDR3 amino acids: CASSVGFAEAFF. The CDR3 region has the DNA TGTGCCAGCAGTGTGGGCTTCGCTGAAGCTTTCTTT. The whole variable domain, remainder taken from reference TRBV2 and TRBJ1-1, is EPEVTQTPSHQVTQMGQEVILRCVPISNHLYFYWYRQILGQKVEFLVSFYNNEISEKSEIFDDQFSVERPDGSNFTLKIRSTKLEDSAMYFCASSVGFAEAFFGQGTRLTVV.

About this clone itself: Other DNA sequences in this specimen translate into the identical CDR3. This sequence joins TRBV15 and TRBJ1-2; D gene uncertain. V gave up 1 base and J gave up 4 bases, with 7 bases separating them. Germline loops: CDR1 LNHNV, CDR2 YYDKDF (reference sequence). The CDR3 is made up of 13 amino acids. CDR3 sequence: CATSRVGGYGYTF. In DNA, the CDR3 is TGTGCCACCAGCAGAGTTGGCGGCTATGGCTACACCTTC.

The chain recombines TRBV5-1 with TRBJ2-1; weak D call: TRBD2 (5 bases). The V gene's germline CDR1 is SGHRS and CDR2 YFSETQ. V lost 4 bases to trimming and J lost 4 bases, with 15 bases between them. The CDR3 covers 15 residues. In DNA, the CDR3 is TGCGCCAGCAGCCTCACCGGGATGGAGTACAATGAGCAGTTCTTC. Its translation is CASSLTGMEYNEQFF.

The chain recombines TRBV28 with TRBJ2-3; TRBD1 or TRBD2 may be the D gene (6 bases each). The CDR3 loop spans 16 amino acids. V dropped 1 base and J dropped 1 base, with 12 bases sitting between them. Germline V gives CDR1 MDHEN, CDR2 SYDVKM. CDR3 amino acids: CASSLYPGAGTDTQYF. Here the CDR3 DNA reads TGTGCCAGCAGTTTATATCCGGGGGCGGGCACAGATACGCAGTATTTT. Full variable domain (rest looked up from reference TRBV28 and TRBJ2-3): DVKVTQSSRYLVKRTGEKVFLECVQDMDHENMFWYRQDPGLGLRLIYFSYDVKMKEKGDIPEGYSVSREKKERFSLILESASTNQTSMYLCASSLYPGAGTDTQYFGPGTRLTVL.

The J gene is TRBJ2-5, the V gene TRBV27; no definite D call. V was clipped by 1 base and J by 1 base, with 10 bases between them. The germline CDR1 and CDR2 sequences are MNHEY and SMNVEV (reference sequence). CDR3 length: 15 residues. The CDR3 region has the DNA TGTGCCAGCAGTTTATTCCGGGTGGGCCAAGAGACCCAGTACTTC. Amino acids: CASSLFRVGQETQYF.

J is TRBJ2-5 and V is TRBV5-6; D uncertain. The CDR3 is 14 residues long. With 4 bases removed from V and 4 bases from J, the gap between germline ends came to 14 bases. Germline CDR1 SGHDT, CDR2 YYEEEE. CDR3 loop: CASSAKVGSETQYF. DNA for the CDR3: TGTGCCAGCAGCGCAAAGGTGGGGTCAGAGACCCAGTACTTC.

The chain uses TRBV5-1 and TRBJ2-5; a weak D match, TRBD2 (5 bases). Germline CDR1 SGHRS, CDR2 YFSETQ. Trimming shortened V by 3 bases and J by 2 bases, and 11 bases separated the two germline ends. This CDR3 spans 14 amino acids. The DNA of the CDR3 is TGCGCCAGCAGCTACTGGACGGGGCAAGAGACCCAGTACTTC. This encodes CASSYWTGQETQYF.

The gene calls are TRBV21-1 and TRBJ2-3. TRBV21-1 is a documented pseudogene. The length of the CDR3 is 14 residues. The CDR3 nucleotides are TGTGCCAGCAGCTTTGGGGGGCCGGTGGATACGCAGTATTTT. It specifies CASSFGGPVDTQYF.

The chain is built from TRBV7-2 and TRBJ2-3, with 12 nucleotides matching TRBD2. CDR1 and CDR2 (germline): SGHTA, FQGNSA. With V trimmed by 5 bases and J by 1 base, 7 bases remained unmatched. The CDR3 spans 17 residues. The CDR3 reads CASSAASGRAGTDTQYF. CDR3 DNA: TGTGCCAGCAGCGCCGCTAGCGGGAGGGCCGGCACAGATACGCAGTATTTT.

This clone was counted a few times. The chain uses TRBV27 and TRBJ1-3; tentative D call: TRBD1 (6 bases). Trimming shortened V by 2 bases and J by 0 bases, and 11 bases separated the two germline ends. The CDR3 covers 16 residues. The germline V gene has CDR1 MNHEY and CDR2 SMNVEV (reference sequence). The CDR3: CASSLGTPNSGNTIYF. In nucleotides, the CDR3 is TGTGCCAGCAGTTTAGGGACACCCAACTCTGGAAACACCATATATTTT.

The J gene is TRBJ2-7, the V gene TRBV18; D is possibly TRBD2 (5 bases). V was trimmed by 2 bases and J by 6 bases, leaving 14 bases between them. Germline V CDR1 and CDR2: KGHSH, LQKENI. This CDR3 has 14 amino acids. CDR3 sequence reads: CASSPNRVEGEQYF. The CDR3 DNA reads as TGTGCCAGCTCACCAAATAGGGTAGAGGGCGAGCAGTACTTC.

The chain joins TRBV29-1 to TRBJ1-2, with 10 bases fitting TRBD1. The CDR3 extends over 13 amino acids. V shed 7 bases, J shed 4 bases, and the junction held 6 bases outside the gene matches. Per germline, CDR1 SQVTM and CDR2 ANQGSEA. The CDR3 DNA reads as TGCAGCGCTCGGACAGGGGGTGGCTATGGCTACACCTTC. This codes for CSARTGGGYGYTF.

CDR3 DNA: TGTGCCAGAAGCTTCCGGGACAGGGGGAACGACGAGCAGTACTTC. Protein product: CARSFRDRGNDEQYF. J is TRBJ2-7 and V is TRBV5-3, with 11 bases lining up with TRBD1. TRBV5-3 is classed as an ORF, of uncertain function. Trimming took 2 bases from V and 5 from J; bases not matched to a gene: 6. This CDR3 is built from 15 residues.

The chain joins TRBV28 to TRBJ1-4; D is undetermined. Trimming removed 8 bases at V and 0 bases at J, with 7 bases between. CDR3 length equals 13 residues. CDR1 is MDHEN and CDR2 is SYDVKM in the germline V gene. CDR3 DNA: TGTGCCAGCGGCGACGCAACTAATGAAAAACTGTTTTTT. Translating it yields CASGDATNEKLFF.

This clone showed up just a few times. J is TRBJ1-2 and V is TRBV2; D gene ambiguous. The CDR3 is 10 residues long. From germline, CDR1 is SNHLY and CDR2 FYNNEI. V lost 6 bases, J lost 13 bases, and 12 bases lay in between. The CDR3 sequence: CASSLILCTF. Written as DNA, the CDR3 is TGTGCCAGCAGCTTAATCCTCTGCACCTTC.

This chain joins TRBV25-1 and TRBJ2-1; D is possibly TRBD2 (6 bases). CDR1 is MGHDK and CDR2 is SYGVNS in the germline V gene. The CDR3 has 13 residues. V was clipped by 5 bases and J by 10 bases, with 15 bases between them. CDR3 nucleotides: TGTGCCAGCAGTCTTCTGAGGGGAGGCGAGCAGTTCTTC. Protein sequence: CASSLLRGGEQFF.

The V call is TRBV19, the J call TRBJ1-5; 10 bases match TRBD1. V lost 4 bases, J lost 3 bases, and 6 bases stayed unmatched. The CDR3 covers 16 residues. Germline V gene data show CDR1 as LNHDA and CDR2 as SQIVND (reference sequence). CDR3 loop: CASSRRTGGDNQPQHF. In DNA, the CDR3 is TGTGCCAGTAGTAGGCGGACAGGGGGGGACAATCAGCCCCAGCATTTT. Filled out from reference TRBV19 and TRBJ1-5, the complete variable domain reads DGGITQSPKYLFRKEGQNVTLSCEQNLNHDAMYWYRQDPGQGLRLIYYSQIVNDFQKGDIAEGYSVSREKKESFPLTVTSAQKNPTAFYLCASSRRTGGDNQPQHFGDGTRLSIL.